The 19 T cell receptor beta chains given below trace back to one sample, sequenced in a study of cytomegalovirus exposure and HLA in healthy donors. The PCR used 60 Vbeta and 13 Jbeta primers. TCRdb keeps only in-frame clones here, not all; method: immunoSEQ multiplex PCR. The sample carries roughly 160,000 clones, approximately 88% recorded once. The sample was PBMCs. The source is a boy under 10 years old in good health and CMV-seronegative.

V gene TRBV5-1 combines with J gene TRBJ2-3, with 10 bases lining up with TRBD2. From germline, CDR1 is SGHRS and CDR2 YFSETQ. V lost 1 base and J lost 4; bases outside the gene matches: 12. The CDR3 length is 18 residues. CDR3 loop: CASSLKRGGPGFSDTQYF. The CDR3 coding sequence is TGCGCCAGCAGCTTGAAGCGGGGGGGCCCTGGGTTTTCAGATACGCAGTATTTT.

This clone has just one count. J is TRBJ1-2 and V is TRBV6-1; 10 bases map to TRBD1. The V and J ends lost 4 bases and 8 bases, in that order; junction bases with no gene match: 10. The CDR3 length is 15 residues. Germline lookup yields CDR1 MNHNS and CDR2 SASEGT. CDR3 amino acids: CASSALPGTGDGYTF. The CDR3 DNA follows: TGTGCCAGCAGTGCCCTCCCCGGGACAGGGGACGGCTACACCTTC.

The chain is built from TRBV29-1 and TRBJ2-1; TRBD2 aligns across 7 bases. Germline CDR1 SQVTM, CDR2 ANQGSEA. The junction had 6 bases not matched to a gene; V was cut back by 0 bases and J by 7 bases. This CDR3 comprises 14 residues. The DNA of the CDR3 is TGCAGCGTTGAAGAGTCACTAGCGCAAAATGAGCAGTTCTTC. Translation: CSVEESLAQNEQFF.

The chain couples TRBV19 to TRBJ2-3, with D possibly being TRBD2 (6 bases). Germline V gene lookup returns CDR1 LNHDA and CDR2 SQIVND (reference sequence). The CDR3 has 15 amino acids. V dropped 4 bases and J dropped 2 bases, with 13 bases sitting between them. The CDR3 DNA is TGTGCCAGTAGTACGGCGGGGTGGGACACAGATACGCAGTATTTT. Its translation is CASSTAGWDTDTQYF.

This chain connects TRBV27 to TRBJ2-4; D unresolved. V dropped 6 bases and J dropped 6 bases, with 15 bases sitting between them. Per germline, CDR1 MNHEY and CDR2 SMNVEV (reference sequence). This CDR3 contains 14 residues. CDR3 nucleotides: TGTGCCAGCAGACCCACCGGGTCCATAAACATTCAGTACTTC. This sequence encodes CASRPTGSINIQYF.

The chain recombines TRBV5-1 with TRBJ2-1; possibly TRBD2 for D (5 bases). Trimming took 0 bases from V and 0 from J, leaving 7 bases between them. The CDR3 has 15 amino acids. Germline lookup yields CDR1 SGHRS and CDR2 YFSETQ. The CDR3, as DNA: TGCGCCAGCAGCTTGGGTAGCGCCTCCTACAATGAGCAGTTCTTC. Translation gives CASSLGSASYNEQFF.

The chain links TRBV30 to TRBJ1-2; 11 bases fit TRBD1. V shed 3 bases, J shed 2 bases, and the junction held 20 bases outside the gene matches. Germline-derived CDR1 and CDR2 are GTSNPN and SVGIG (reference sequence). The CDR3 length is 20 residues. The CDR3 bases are TGTGCCTGGAGCAACTATCGGACAGGGGGCACCTACTACCTGAACTATGGCTACACCTTC. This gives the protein CAWSNYRTGGTYYLNYGYTF. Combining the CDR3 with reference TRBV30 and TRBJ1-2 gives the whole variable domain SQTIHQWPATLVQPVGSPLSLECTVEGTSNPNLYWYRQAAGRGLQLLFYSVGIGQISSEVPQNLSASRPQDRQFILSSKKLLLSDSGFYLCAWSNYRTGGTYYLNYGYTFGSGTRLTVV.

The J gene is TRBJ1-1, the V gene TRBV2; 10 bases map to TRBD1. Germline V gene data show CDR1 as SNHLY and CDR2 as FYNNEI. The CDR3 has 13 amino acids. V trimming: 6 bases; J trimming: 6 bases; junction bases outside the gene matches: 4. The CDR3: CASREDRGAEAFF. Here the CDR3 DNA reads TGTGCCAGCAGAGAGGACAGGGGGGCTGAAGCTTTCTTT.

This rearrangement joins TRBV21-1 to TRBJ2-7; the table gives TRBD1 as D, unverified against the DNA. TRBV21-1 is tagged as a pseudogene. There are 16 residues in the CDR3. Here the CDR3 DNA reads TGTGCCAGCAACCTAAGGGGAGACAGGGCCCCCTGGGAGCAGTACTTC. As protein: CASNLRGDRAPWEQYF.

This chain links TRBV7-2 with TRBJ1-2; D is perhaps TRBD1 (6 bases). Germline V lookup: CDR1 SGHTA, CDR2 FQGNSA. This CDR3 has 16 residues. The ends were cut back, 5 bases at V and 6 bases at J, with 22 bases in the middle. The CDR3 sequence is CASSPLVGLAGDGYTF. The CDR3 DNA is TGTGCCAGCAGCCCGTTAGTCGGACTGGCAGGGGATGGCTACACCTTC.

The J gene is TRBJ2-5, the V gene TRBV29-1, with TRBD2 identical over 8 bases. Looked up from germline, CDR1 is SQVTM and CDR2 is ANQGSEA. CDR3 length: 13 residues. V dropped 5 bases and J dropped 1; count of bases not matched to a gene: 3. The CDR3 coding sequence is TGCAGCGTTCTGGGGACTAGCCAAGAGACCCAGTACTTC. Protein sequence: CSVLGTSQETQYF.

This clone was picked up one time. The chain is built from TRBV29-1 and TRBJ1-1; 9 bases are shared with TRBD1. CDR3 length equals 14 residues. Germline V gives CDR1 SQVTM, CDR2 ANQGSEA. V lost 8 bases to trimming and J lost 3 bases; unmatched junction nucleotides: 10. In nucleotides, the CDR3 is TGCAGCCCCCGGGGGGGACAGGGATACACTGAAGCTTTCTTT. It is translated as CSPRGGQGYTEAFF. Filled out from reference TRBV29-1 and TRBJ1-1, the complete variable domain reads SAVISQKPSRDICQRGTSLTIQCQVDSQVTMMFWYRQQPGQSLTLIATANQGSEATYESGFVIDKFPISRPNLTFSTLTVSNMSPEDSSIYLCSPRGGQGYTEAFFGQGTRLTVV.

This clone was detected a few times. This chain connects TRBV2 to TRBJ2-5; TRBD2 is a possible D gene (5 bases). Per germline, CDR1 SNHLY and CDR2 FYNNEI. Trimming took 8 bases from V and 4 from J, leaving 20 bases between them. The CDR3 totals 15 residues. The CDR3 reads CASSPEGGRRETQYF. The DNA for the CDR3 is TGTGCCAGCTCCCCCGAGGGTGGCCGGAGAGAGACCCAGTACTTC.

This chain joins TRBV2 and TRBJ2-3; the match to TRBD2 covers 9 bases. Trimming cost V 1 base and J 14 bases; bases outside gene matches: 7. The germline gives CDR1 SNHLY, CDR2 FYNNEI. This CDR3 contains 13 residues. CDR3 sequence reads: CASSEVSGGPPYF. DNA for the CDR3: TGTGCCAGCAGTGAAGTTAGCGGGGGACCTCCGTATTTT.

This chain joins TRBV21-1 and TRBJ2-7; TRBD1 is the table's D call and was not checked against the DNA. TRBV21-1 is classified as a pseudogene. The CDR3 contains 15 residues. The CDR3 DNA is TGTGCCAGCAGCAAAGCGCGACAGGGAAGAGACGAGCAGTACTTC. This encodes CASSKARQGRDEQYF.

For the CDR3, the DNA is TGTGCCGCGGGCGGCGGGGCTAGCGGGATGGTAGAGACCCAGTACTTC. Amino acid sequence: CAAGGGASGMVETQYF. The chain has TRBV30 and TRBJ2-5; 9 nucleotides line up with TRBD2. The CDR3 totals 16 residues. Germline loops: CDR1 GTSNPN, CDR2 SVGIG (reference sequence). V shed 8 bases and J 4 bases; nucleotides not matched to a gene: 17.

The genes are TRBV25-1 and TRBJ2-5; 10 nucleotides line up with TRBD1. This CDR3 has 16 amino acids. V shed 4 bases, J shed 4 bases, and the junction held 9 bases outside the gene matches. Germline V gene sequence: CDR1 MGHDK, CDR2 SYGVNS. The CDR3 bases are TGTGCCAGCAGTGCCGACAGGGGGCAGGGGGGAGAGACCCAGTACTTC. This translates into CASSADRGQGGETQYF.

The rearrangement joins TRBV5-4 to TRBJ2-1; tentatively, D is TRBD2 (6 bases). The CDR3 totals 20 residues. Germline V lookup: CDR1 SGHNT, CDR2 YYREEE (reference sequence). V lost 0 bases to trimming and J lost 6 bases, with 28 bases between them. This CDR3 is CASSLAGGLAENSPSNEQFF. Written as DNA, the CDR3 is TGTGCCAGCAGCTTGGCCGGAGGGCTGGCGGAGAATTCCCCCTCCAATGAGCAGTTCTTC.

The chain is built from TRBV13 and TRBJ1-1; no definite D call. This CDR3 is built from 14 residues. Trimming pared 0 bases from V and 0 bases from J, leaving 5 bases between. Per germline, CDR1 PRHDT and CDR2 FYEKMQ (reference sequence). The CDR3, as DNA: TGTGCCAGCAGCTTAGGGGCAGTGAACACTGAAGCTTTCTTT. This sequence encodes CASSLGAVNTEAFF.